The 24 T cell receptor beta chains in this list originate from one sample, sequenced in a study of T cells in Graves' hyperthyroidism and ophthalmopathy. The CDR3 regions of TCR beta were amplified from RNA transcripts. In the first-round RT-PCR of the TCR CDR3, the HTBI primer set was used. In TCRdb, the multiplex PCR reads were re-called with MiXCR into one record per CDR3 protein. The profile covers 300,000 or so distinct CDR3 sequences, with around a sixth appearing a single time and about 53% taken by the ten largest. The sample consisted of blood. The receptors originated from a woman in her forties or fifties with Graves' hyperthyroidism.

The chain has TRBV27 and TRBJ2-1; D may be TRBD1 (6 bases). Germline values: CDR1 MNHEY, CDR2 SMNVEV (reference sequence). Trimming removed 5 bases from V and 8 bases from J, with 28 bases in between. The CDR3 sequence is 18 residues long. The CDR3 protein is CASSLRPPRGGIGYEQFF. The CDR3 nucleotides are TGTGCCAGCAGTCTCAGACCCCCCCGAGGGGGAATAGGGTATGAGCAGTTCTTC.

This clonotype was seen only once. Compared with germline, one end of the junction differs, possibly owing to a read error. The J gene is TRBJ1-6, the V gene TRBV6-1; a weak D match, TRBD1 (5 bases). The V gene's germline CDR1 is MNHNS and CDR2 SASEGT. The length of the CDR3 is 17 residues. The CDR3 region has the DNA TGTGCCAGCACCCGAGGGCAGGGAGATTTAGGCGCATCACCCCTCCGCTTT. Translating gives CASTRGQGDLGASPLRF.

This clonotype appeared many times. The rearrangement joins TRBV29-1 to TRBJ2-7; D is perhaps TRBD1 (6 bases). The length of the CDR3 is 13 residues. Trimming cost V 4 bases and J 0 bases, with 10 bases left between them. Germline lookup yields CDR1 SQVTM and CDR2 ANQGSEA. The CDR3 loop is CSVGRGNSYEQYF. CDR3 coding DNA: TGCAGCGTTGGCAGGGGAAACTCCTACGAGCAGTACTTC.

This clonotype was seen many times. This CDR3 is CASKLNQPQHF. The CDR3 DNA is TGTGCCAGCAAATTAAATCAGCCCCAGCATTTT. V usage is TRBV2 and J usage is TRBJ1-5; D is uncertain. Trimming stripped 7 bases from V and 4 bases from J, with 5 bases between. The length of the CDR3 is 11 residues. The germline V gene has CDR1 SNHLY and CDR2 FYNNEI.

In this sample, this clonotype turned up many times. V and J are TRBV30 and TRBJ1-2; D is possibly TRBD1 (5 bases). The V gene lost 8 bases and the J gene lost 4 bases, with 14 bases spanning the gap. CDR1 is GTSNPN, CDR2 SVGIG, per germline (reference sequence). The CDR3 has 12 residues. The CDR3 protein is CAMGQRGYGYTF. CDR3 nucleotides: TGTGCCATGGGGCAACGGGGCTATGGCTACACCTTC. Looking up the rest from reference TRBV30 and TRBJ1-2 gives the full variable domain: SQTIHQWPATLVQPVGSPLSLECTVEGTSNPNLYWYRQAAGRGLQLLFYSVGIGQISSEVPQNLSASRPQDRQFILSSKKLLLSDSGFYLCAMGQRGYGYTFGSGTRLTVV.

This chain uses TRBV5-4 with TRBJ2-2; 8 nucleotides match TRBD2. Unmatched junction bases numbered 14, after V lost 0 bases and J lost 7 bases. This CDR3 is 18 amino acids long. From germline, CDR1 is SGHNT and CDR2 YYREEE (reference sequence). CDR3 in DNA: TGTGCCAGCAGCTTGGTTGGCAGCGGGGGACCATGGGACGGGGAGCTGTTTTTT. It codes for CASSLVGSGGPWDGELFF.

CDR3 region: CASSRTRVGVPTDTQYF. In DNA form, the CDR3 reads TGTGCCAGCAGCCGCACCCGGGTAGGGGTGCCCACAGATACGCAGTATTTT. The chain uses TRBV14 and TRBJ2-3; a weak D match, TRBD1 (5 bases). V dropped 4 bases and J dropped 2 bases, with 19 bases sitting between them. The germline V gene has CDR1 SGHDN and CDR2 FVKESK. CDR3 length: 17 residues.

This clonotype was counted at least ten times. The genes are TRBV9 and TRBJ2-5; D possibly corresponds to TRBD2 (5 bases). The CDR3 covers 14 residues. V gave up 3 bases and J gave up 4 bases, with 13 bases separating them. In germline, CDR1 is SGDLS, CDR2 YYNGEE. Written as DNA, the CDR3 is TGTGCCAGCAGCGGGGGAGTGCCACCAGAGACCCAGTACTTC. This translates into CASSGGVPPETQYF.

This clonotype was seen repeatedly, ten times or more. J is TRBJ2-7 and V is TRBV28, with D unclear. CDR3 length: 15 residues. Germline CDR1 is MDHEN and CDR2 is SYDVKM. Trimming stripped 2 bases from V and 2 bases from J, with 13 bases between. The CDR3 DNA follows: TGTGCCAGCAGTTTAGCCGGCAACAGAGCCTACGAGCAGTACTTC. It is translated as CASSLAGNRAYEQYF.

This clonotype has a count of ten or more. The V gene is TRBV3-1, the J gene TRBJ1-5; D uncertain. V lost 4 bases to trimming and J lost 3 bases, with 10 bases between them. This CDR3 comprises 14 residues. Germline V gives CDR1 LGHDT, CDR2 YNNKEL (reference sequence). The CDR3 loop reads CASSLGGANQPQHF. DNA for the CDR3: TGTGCCAGCAGCCTGGGCGGTGCCAATCAGCCCCAGCATTTT.

This clonotype was detected only a few times. The rearrangement joins TRBV10-3 to TRBJ2-7, with 8 bases that match TRBD1. V lost 6 bases to trimming and J lost 5 bases; unmatched junction nucleotides: 6. The V gene's germline CDR1 is ENHRY and CDR2 SYGVKD. CDR3 size: 13 residues. The CDR3 reads CAIRQGAFHEQYV. Written as DNA, the CDR3 is TGTGCCATCAGGCAGGGGGCCTTTCACGAGCAGTACGTC.

The rearrangement joins TRBV27 to TRBJ1-4; weak D call: TRBD1 (5 bases). Germline values: CDR1 MNHEY, CDR2 SMNVEV (reference sequence). The CDR3 loop spans 19 amino acids. Between the trimmed V and J ends, which lost 6 bases and 8 bases, there was a span of 31 bases. The CDR3 DNA sequence: TGTGCCAGCAGCCCGGCATCCGGAGGAGGGGCTGAGTTTAGGGAAAAACTGTTTTTT. This encodes CASSPASGGGAEFREKLFF.

This chain connects TRBV10-3 to TRBJ2-1, with 8 bases fitting TRBD2. In germline, CDR1 is ENHRY, CDR2 SYGVKD. There are 13 residues in the CDR3. V gave up 6 bases and J gave up 7 bases; unmatched junction bases: 5. Here the CDR3 reads CAISGTSKNEQFF. The CDR3 DNA reads TGTGCCATCAGCGGGACTAGTAAGAATGAGCAGTTCTTC.

In its sample, this clonotype was seen a few times. This chain links TRBV20-1 with TRBJ2-3; D is perhaps TRBD1 (6 bases). The CDR3 spans 15 residues. The germline V gene encodes CDR1 DFQATT and CDR2 SNEGSKA (reference sequence). The V end was cut by 5 bases, the J end by 4 bases, with 19 bases between. In DNA form, the CDR3 reads TGCAGTGCTGTAACAGGGACCCTGAGTGCAGATACGCAGTATTTT. Protein sequence: CSAVTGTLSADTQYF.

This chain connects TRBV6-1 to TRBJ1-6, with unresolved D. CDR1 MNHNS and CDR2 SASEGT come from the germline V gene. The ends were cut back, 0 bases at V and 7 bases at J, with 16 bases in the middle. This CDR3 spans 17 amino acids. The CDR3 loop reads CASSEALMWQSNSPLHF. CDR3 DNA sequence: TGTGCCAGCAGTGAAGCCCTTATGTGGCAGTCCAATTCACCCCTCCACTTT.

This clonotype came up many times. The chain joins TRBV11-2 to TRBJ1-2, with D unresolved. The CDR3 is 13 amino acids. The V gene lost 3 bases and the J gene lost 7 bases, with 12 bases spanning the gap. Germline assignment: CDR1 SGHAT and CDR2 FQNNGV. In DNA, the CDR3 is TGTGCCAGCAGCTTGCGGACGCCGCCTGGCTACACCTTC. This codes for CASSLRTPPGYTF.

V usage is TRBV28 and J usage is TRBJ1-5; the match to TRBD1 covers 12 bases. Germline CDR1 is MDHEN and CDR2 is SYDVKM. The J segment lost 7 bases and the V segment lost 7 bases, leaving 5 bases of the junction unmatched. The CDR3 runs to 14 residues. The CDR3 region is CASISGTGGQPQHF. DNA for the CDR3: TGTGCCAGCATCTCGGGGACAGGGGGCCAGCCCCAGCATTTT.

Note on this clonotype: A single base separates this from a much larger clone, so it may be a read error. The V and J genes are TRBV7-3 and TRBJ1-1, with D tentatively TRBD1 (5 bases). The CDR3 covers 16 residues. Germline V gene sequence: CDR1 SGHTA, CDR2 FQGTGA. The DNA of the CDR3 is TGTGTCAGCAGCCCGGGACTGAGGGGTATGAACACTGAAGCTTTCTTT. Its translation is CVSSPGLRGMNTEAFF.

Many counts were recorded for this clonotype. The chain employs TRBV28 and TRBJ2-5; D not resolved. This CDR3 has 15 residues. V gave up 2 bases and J gave up 5 bases, with 15 bases separating them. Germline CDR1 is MDHEN and CDR2 is SYDVKM. The CDR3 loop is CASSLGPRGWETQYF. Here the CDR3 DNA reads TGTGCCAGCAGTTTAGGGCCTCGTGGGTGGGAGACCCAGTACTTC.

The chain recombines TRBV3-1 with TRBJ1-6; the match to TRBD1 covers 7 bases. V dropped 9 bases and J dropped 8; count of bases not matched to a gene: 13. Germline V lookup: CDR1 LGHDT, CDR2 YNNKEL (reference sequence). The CDR3 spans 15 residues. This CDR3 reads CASRTGEGLDSPLHF. Written as DNA, the CDR3 is TGTGCCAGTAGAACAGGGGAGGGTCTCGATTCACCCCTCCACTTT.

The chain combines TRBV12-3 or TRBV12-4 with TRBJ1-2, with D possibly TRBD1 on 5 matching bases. The CDR3 is made up of 14 amino acids. V was cut by 7 bases and J by 6 bases, with 18 bases left in between. The DNA of the CDR3 is TGTGCCAGCACCTCCGGGGGGAGAGGGAATGGCTACACCTTC. This codes for CASTSGGRGNGYTF.

The table lists this clonotype with many counts. The rearrangement links TRBV11-2 to TRBJ2-7; D unclear. Germline lookup yields CDR1 SGHAT and CDR2 FQNNGV. The V and J ends lost 3 bases and 7 bases respectively, with 7 bases between them. This CDR3 has 11 residues. The CDR3 protein is CASSFHVEQYF. The CDR3 DNA sequence: TGTGCCAGCAGCTTCCATGTGGAGCAGTACTTC.

This clonotype came up a few times. The V gene is TRBV5-1, the J gene TRBJ2-7, with 10 bases lining up with TRBD1. CDR1 is SGHRS, CDR2 YFSETQ, per germline. Unmatched junction bases numbered 6, after V lost 4 bases and J lost 5 bases. The CDR3 runs 14 residues. CDR3 protein: CASSLRTGGDEQYF. Written as DNA, the CDR3 is TGCGCCAGCAGCCTACGGACAGGGGGGGACGAGCAGTACTTC.

The chain employs TRBV5-1 and TRBJ2-3; possible D gene TRBD2, 6 bases. V was cut by 3 bases and J by 1 base, with 12 bases left in between. Germline V gene data show CDR1 as SGHRS and CDR2 as YFSETQ. This CDR3 has 15 amino acids. CDR3 coding DNA: TGCGCCAGCAGCTCGGGGGAGAGGCGCACAGATACGCAGTATTTT. Its protein is CASSSGERRTDTQYF. The full variable domain, completed using reference TRBV5-1 and TRBJ2-3, is KAGVTQTPRYLIKTRGQQVTLSCSPISGHRSVSWYQQTPGQGLQFLFEYFSETQRNKGNFPGRFSGRQFSNSRSEMNVSTLELGDSALYLCASSSGERRTDTQYFGPGTRLTVL.